This T cell receptor beta chain was identified in a study of cytomegalovirus exposure and HLA in healthy donors. Primers included in the PCR were 60 Vbeta and 13 Jbeta primers. In the study's own analysis: An analysis that came later counted roughly 80 million unique TCR beta chains, around 10 million shared. Assay: immunoSEQ multiplex PCR; the TCRdb copy retains only in-frame clones and omits some. The V and J calls and clone size are taken from that table; D and trimming were inferred from the DNA. The data contain some 120,000 clones, about three quarters of them singletons. This CDR3 spans 14 amino acids. Trimming took off 1 base at V and 4 bases at J, with 8 bases between the two ends. The V gene's germline CDR1 is MGHRA and CDR2 YSYEKL.

The specimen sequenced was PBMCs. This sequence joins TRBV4-1 and TRBJ2-1, with D perhaps TRBD2 (6 bases). The clonotype originates from a human donor in good health. CDR3 in DNA: TGCGCCAGCAGCCAAGTTGCGGGGTACAATGAGCAGTTCTTC. Translating it yields CASSQVAGYNEQFF.